Listed below are T cell receptor beta chains from one sample, sequenced in a study of cytomegalovirus exposure and HLA in healthy donors. This table comes from immunoSEQ multiplex PCR, and its TCRdb copy is limited to in-frame clones, with some not included. The top ten hold around 5.4% of the sample, which has 200,000 or so clones, 75% to 90% seen once. Sequenced input: PBMCs. These TCRs come from a young woman in good health and CMV-seronegative. Each CDR3 is given with its conserved first and last residue. D genes are given only for firm matches. Only part of the rows carry a size: once, few, many, or a class if the clone is expanded.

TRBV5-1	TRBD2	.	TRBJ2-5	TGCGCCAGCAGCGCGGGACTAGCATTTAGAGAGACCCAGTACTTC	CASSAGLAFRETQYF
TRBV5-1	TRBD2	once	TRBJ2-2	TGCGCCAGCAGCCACGGACTAGCGGGAGGCACCGGGGAGCTGTTTTTT	CASSHGLAGGTGELFF
TRBV15	TRBD1	.	TRBJ2-2	TGTGCCACCAGCAGACCCGGGACAGCCACCGGGGAGCTGTTTTTT	CATSRPGTATGELFF
TRBV13	TRBD1	.	TRBJ1-2	TGTGCCAGCAGCTTAGCAGAGGGGCAGGGGGAGGTCCGAAACTATGGCTACACCTTC	CASSLAEGQGEVRNYGYTF
TRBV5-1	TRBD1	.	TRBJ1-2	TGCGCCAGCAGCTTATCGGACAGGGAGGGTGGATATGGCTACACCTTC	CASSLSDREGGYGYTF
TRBV12-2	.	.	TRBJ1-3	TGTGCAATACGGACAGGGGACAACGGAAACACCATATATTTT	CAIRTGDNGNTIYF
TRBV18	TRBD2	.	TRBJ2-3	TGTGCCAGCTCATCGAGACTAGCGGCGGGGGCAGATACGCAGTATTTT	CASSSRLAAGADTQYF
TRBV7-6	.	.	TRBJ2-1	TGTGCCAGCAGCTTAGCAGCAGGGGAGAGCTCCTACAATGAGCAGTTCTTC	CASSLAAGESSYNEQFF
TRBV11-2	TRBD1	.	TRBJ1-2	TGTGCCAGCAGCAAGGGACAGCCCACCCAAGCTAACTATGGCTACACCTTC	CASSKGQPTQANYGYTF
TRBV2	.	once	TRBJ1-1	TGTGCCAGCAGCGACCCGGGACCGAGATCTGATGCTTTCTTT	CASSDPGPRSDAFF
TRBV30	.	.	TRBJ2-7	TGTGCCTGGTCCTCAACTTCACAAGGGAAGGGGCACGAGCAGTACTTC	CAWSSTSQGKGHEQYF
TRBV27	.	.	TRBJ1-2	TGTGCCAGCAGTTCCGGACGGATCGGCTATGGCTACACCTTC	CASSSGRIGYGYTF
TRBV6-5	TRBD1	.	TRBJ1-2	TGTGCCAGCACTAGGGGGACAGTCTATGGCTACACCTTC	CASTRGTVYGYTF
TRBV27	.	.	TRBJ1-5	TGTGCCAGCAGTTTAAATTTTCCGGGGGGCTCTCCCCAGCATTTT	CASSLNFPGGSPQHF
TRBV2	.	.	TRBJ2-3	TGTGCCAGCAGTGAGACGAGCGGGCTTGGGGATACGCAGTATTTT	CASSETSGLGDTQYF
TRBV19	.	.	TRBJ1-2	TGTGCCAGTAGTATCTCAGGGGTTTACGGCTACACCTTC	CASSISGVYGYTF
TRBV19	.	.	TRBJ1-1	TGTGCCAGTAGTATTGGCCGTTGGACTGAAGCTTTCTTT	CASSIGRWTEAFF
TRBV30	.	.	TRBJ2-7	TGTGCCTGTCCCCGGGGAGGTCGCGAGCAGTACTTC	CACPRGGREQYF
TRBV30	.	.	TRBJ2-1	TGTGCCTGGAGTTCGGACAGCGGGGAGCAGTTCTTC	CAWSSDSGEQFF
TRBV19	TRBD1	.	TRBJ2-7	TGTGCCAGTAGTATAGGGACAGGGAGCTACGAGCAGTACTTC	CASSIGTGSYEQYF
TRBV11-2	TRBD2	.	TRBJ2-3	TGTGCCAGCAGCTTAGTGGTTCTAGCGGGAGGCACAGATACGCAGTATTTT	CASSLVVLAGGTDTQYF
TRBV27	TRBD1	.	TRBJ2-1	TGTGCCAGCAGTTCGTTAACCGGGACAGGGGCCTATGGGTTCGACTACAATGAGCAGTTCTTC	CASSSLTGTGAYGFDYNEQFF
TRBV9	.	once	TRBJ2-5	TGTGCCAGCAGCCCCCGGACGGGAGAGACCCAGTACTTC	CASSPRTGETQYF
TRBV30	.	.	TRBJ2-7	TGTGCCTGGAAAGGCGGATCAACCTACGAGCAGTACTTC	CAWKGGSTYEQYF
TRBV30	TRBD1	.	TRBJ1-2	TGTGCCTGGGGAAACCCCGGGACAGGGGACTATGGCTACACCTTC	CAWGNPGTGDYGYTF
TRBV30	.	.	TRBJ2-7	TGTGCCACAGGGACTTCCTACGAGCAGTACTTC	CATGTSYEQYF
TRBV19	TRBD1	.	TRBJ2-5	TGTGCCAGTAGGCTGACAGGGGCAGGGGAGACCCAGTACTTC	CASRLTGAGETQYF
TRBV2	.	.	TRBJ2-7	TGTGCCAGCAGAGGGACGGAAAATACCTACGAGCAGTACTTC	CASRGTENTYEQYF
TRBV25-1	.	.	TRBJ2-1	TGTGCCAGCAGTGAGTCCGGTGAGGCGGTCGGCAATGAGCAGTTCTTC	CASSESGEAVGNEQFF
TRBV18	TRBD1	.	TRBJ2-7	TGTGCCAGCTCACCAGTGACAGGGGGCTACGGCGAGCAGTACTTC	CASSPVTGGYGEQYF
TRBV30	.	.	TRBJ2-7	TGTGCCTGGAGGTATTGGGAGGAGTCCACCTTCCCGTACGAGCAGTACTTC	CAWRYWEESTFPYEQYF
TRBV9	.	.	TRBJ1-2	TGTGCCAGCAGCGTAGTCCCGGGGGTCCCTTCTAGAAGCCATGGCTACACCTTC	CASSVVPGVPSRSHGYTF
TRBV5-4	.	.	TRBJ2-3	TGTGCCGGTTCCAGGGACGGCGTAGATACGCAGTATTTT	CAGSRDGVDTQYF
TRBV9	TRBD2	.	TRBJ2-2	TGTGCCAGCAGCCCGAGGGGCTTAACAACGGGACTAGCGGGCACCGGGGAGCTGTTTTTT	CASSPRGLTTGLAGTGELFF
TRBV28	.	.	TRBJ1-3	TGTGCCAGCAGGGACAGCTCTGGAAACACCATATATTTT	CASRDSSGNTIYF
TRBV7-2	.	.	TRBJ2-7	TGTGCCAGCAGCTGGGAGATGTATTACGAGCAGTACTTC	CASSWEMYYEQYF
TRBV9	.	.	TRBJ2-7	TGTGCCAGCAGCGTCCCAGGGGCCGAGCAGTACTTC	CASSVPGAEQYF
TRBV10-3	TRBD2	.	TRBJ2-3	TGTGCCATCAGTGAACCAGGACTAGCCGGGGGCACAGATACGCAGTATTTT	CAISEPGLAGGTDTQYF
TRBV18	.	.	TRBJ1-1	TGTGCCAGCTCACCATTTCCTTCTGAAGCTTTCTTT	CASSPFPSEAFF
TRBV25-1	.	.	TRBJ2-7	TGTGCCAGCAGTTCCGGGACTCCTGATTCCTACGAGCAGTACTTC	CASSSGTPDSYEQYF
TRBV28	.	.	TRBJ1-2	TGTGCCAGCAGCCCCCAGAGGTATGGCTACACCTTC	CASSPQRYGYTF
TRBV28	TRBD2	few	TRBJ2-1	TGTGCCAGCAGTCTGTCTAGCGGGTTCTACAATGAGCAGTTCTTC	CASSLSSGFYNEQFF
TRBV7-8	TRBD1	.	TRBJ1-1	TGTGCCAGCAGCTTATATGACAGGGCAAACACTGAAGCTTTCTTT	CASSLYDRANTEAFF
TRBV7-8	.	once	TRBJ2-6	TGTGCCAGCAGCTTAGTGTCCTCTGGGGCCAACGTCCTGACTTTC	CASSLVSSGANVLTF
TRBV27	.	.	TRBJ2-1	TGTGCCAGCAGTAGGGGGGTCAATGAGCAGTTCTTC	CASSRGVNEQFF
TRBV15	.	few	TRBJ1-6	TGTGCCACCAGCAGAGGGCAGGGGAATAATTCACCCCTCCACTTT	CATSRGQGNNSPLHF
TRBV27	.	.	TRBJ1-2	TGTGCCAGCAGATATCAGGGTGAGGATGGCTACACCTTC	CASRYQGEDGYTF
TRBV19	.	.	TRBJ1-2	TGTGCCAGTAGTATAAGTGGCCAGAGCTATGGCTACACCTTC	CASSISGQSYGYTF
TRBV7-6	.	once	TRBJ2-7	TGTGCCAGCAGCTTAGCGGGAGGCAGGGGGGGCGAGCAGTACTTC	CASSLAGGRGGEQYF
TRBV5-1	.	.	TRBJ1-4	TGCGCCAGCAGCGGCCGAGGCGGTGAAAAACTGTTTTTT	CASSGRGGEKLFF
TRBV5-1	TRBD2	once	TRBJ2-5	TGCGCCAGCAGCCCTCGGGGGCTAGCGGGAGGCGTTCGAGAGACCCAGTACTTC	CASSPRGLAGGVRETQYF
TRBV11-2	.	.	TRBJ1-3	TGTGCCAGCAGCTTAGGAACCGGGGACTTTAACACCATATATTTT	CASSLGTGDFNTIYF
TRBV7-9	.	.	TRBJ2-5	TGTGCCAGCAGCCCCATGGTGGGGTTGAAGGTTGGAGAGACCCAGTACTTC	CASSPMVGLKVGETQYF